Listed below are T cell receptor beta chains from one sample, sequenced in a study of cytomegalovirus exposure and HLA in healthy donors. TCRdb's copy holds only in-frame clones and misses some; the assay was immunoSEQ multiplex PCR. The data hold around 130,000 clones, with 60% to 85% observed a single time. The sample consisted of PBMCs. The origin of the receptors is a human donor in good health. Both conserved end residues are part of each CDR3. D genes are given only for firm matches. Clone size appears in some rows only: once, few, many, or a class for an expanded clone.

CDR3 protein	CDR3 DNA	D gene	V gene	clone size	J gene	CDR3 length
CASSQTNRATEAFF	TGTGCCAGCAGCCAAACAAACAGGGCCACTGAAGCTTTCTTT	-	TRBV6-5	few	TRBJ1-1	14
CASSIVTGEQFF	TGTGCCAGTAGTATAGTGACAGGCGAGCAGTTCTTC	-	TRBV19	-	TRBJ2-1	12
CASSDTGVWGYTF	TGTGCCAGTAGTGATACAGGGGTCTGGGGCTACACCTTC	TRBD1	TRBV19	-	TRBJ1-2	13
CASSPGTGSTPLHF	TGCGCCAGCAGTCCCGGGACAGGTAGTACACCCCTCCACTTT	TRBD1	TRBV10-2	few	TRBJ1-6	14
CASSDKTAGIHEQYF	TGCGCCAGCAGCGATAAGACAGCGGGGATCCACGAGCAGTACTTC	TRBD2	TRBV10-2	-	TRBJ2-7	15
CASSLAGSGEQYF	TGTGCCAGCAGCTTGGCAGGGTCCGGCGAGCAGTACTTC	-	TRBV7-9	-	TRBJ2-7	13
CASSSWRGTGTYEQYF	TGCGCCAGCAGCTCGTGGCGGGGGACAGGGACCTACGAGCAGTACTTC	TRBD1	TRBV5-1	once	TRBJ2-7	16
CASSLEGYSNQPQHF	TGCGCCAGCAGCTTGGAGGGGTATAGCAATCAGCCCCAGCATTTT	-	TRBV5-1	few	TRBJ1-5	15
CAHGQGNEQYF	TGTGCCCACGGACAGGGGAACGAGCAGTACTTC	TRBD1	TRBV28	-	TRBJ2-7	11
CASSQVPGLAQETQYF	TGCGCCAGCAGCCAAGTCCCGGGACTAGCACAAGAGACCCAGTACTTC	TRBD2	TRBV4-1	-	TRBJ2-5	16
CASSKVRRQGGNQPQHF	TGTGCCAGCAGCAAAGTCCGCCGGCAGGGGGGCAATCAGCCCCAGCATTTT	-	TRBV21-1	-	TRBJ1-5	17
CASSAGEDEQYF	TGTGCCAGCAGTGCGGGGGAGGACGAGCAGTACTTC	TRBD2	TRBV6-5	-	TRBJ2-7	12
CASSLFSSRVRYEQYF	TGTGCCAGCAGTTTATTCAGTTCCAGGGTCCGATACGAGCAGTACTTC	-	TRBV27	-	TRBJ2-7	16
CASSYTTGNTEAFF	TGTGCCAGCAGTTACACGACAGGGAACACTGAAGCTTTCTTT	-	TRBV6-6	-	TRBJ1-1	14
CASSSQGGTYEQYF	TGTGCCAGCAGCTCGCAGGGGGGAACCTACGAGCAGTACTTC	-	TRBV5-5	-	TRBJ2-7	14
CASSMGTTYEQYF	TGTGCCAGTAGTATGGGGACAACCTACGAGCAGTACTTC	-	TRBV19	few	TRBJ2-7	13
CASSLGLSGANVLTF	TGTGCCAGCAGCTTGGGTCTATCTGGGGCCAACGTCCTGACTTTC	-	TRBV5-5	-	TRBJ2-6	15
CASSSGPLNGEPQHF	TGTGCCAGCAGCTCCGGGCCACTAAACGGGGAGCCCCAGCATTTT	-	TRBV5-5	-	TRBJ1-5	15
CASRRGYGTANTEAFF	TGTGCCAGCAGGCGGGGCTACGGGACGGCGAACACTGAAGCTTTCTTT	-	TRBV27	-	TRBJ1-1	16
CASSGPGRPDQPQHF	TGTGCCAGCAGCGGGCCGGGGAGGCCGGATCAGCCCCAGCATTTT	-	TRBV28	-	TRBJ1-5	15
CASSSLVGGTDTQYF	TGTGCCAGCAGCTCACTAGTGGGGGGTACAGATACGCAGTATTTT	-	TRBV2	-	TRBJ2-3	15
CASRDMYGYTF	TGTGCCAGCAGGGACATGTATGGCTACACCTTC	-	TRBV9	-	TRBJ1-2	11
CASSDGTGSTDTQYF	TGTGCCAGCAGTGACGGGACAGGGAGCACAGATACGCAGTATTTT	TRBD1	TRBV6-1	-	TRBJ2-3	15
CASRGHLNTGELFF	TGTGCCAGCAGGGGACATTTGAACACCGGGGAGCTGTTTTTT	-	TRBV28	-	TRBJ2-2	14
CASTPGQGTGEQYF	TGTGCCAGTACCCCTGGACAGGGGACGGGCGAGCAGTACTTC	TRBD1	TRBV19	-	TRBJ2-7	14
CSAWDRVMGDTQYF	TGCAGCGCATGGGACAGGGTGATGGGAGATACGCAGTATTTT	TRBD1	TRBV29-1	-	TRBJ2-3	14
CASSVGLPGTEASF	TGTGCCAGCAGCGTTGGACTGCCGGGCACTGAAGCTTCCTTT	-	TRBV5-5	-	TRBJ1-1	14
CASSLLVALTDTQYF	TGTGCCAGCAGTTTACTGGTCGCACTCACAGATACGCAGTATTTT	-	TRBV27	-	TRBJ2-3	15
CASGGTGGALDYGYTF	TGTGCCAGCGGAGGGACAGGGGGCGCCTTGGACTATGGCTACACCTTC	TRBD1	TRBV28	-	TRBJ1-2	16